This TCR beta chain was captured by sequencing in a study of blood T cell repertoires in COVID-19. Across the study: From the United States, Italy and Spain came samples of acute and convalescent COVID-19. PBMCs, B-cell-depleted T cells, or T cells were the source of the cDNA or gDNA that made up the material.

Authors' methods: Reference gene primer amplification gave estimated nucleated cell counts. TCRdb's table, derived via immunoSEQ multiplex PCR, lists solely in-frame clones and lacks some. V, J and clone size reflect that table, while D and trimming were determined from the DNA. Of more than 250,000 clones listed, 86% are singletons. This clonotype originated in a man aged 18 to 35 with active or convalescent COVID-19. Sample: peripheral blood.

DNA for the CDR3: TGCGCCAGCAGCCCCACAGGCGGGAGGCACGGGGAGCTGTTTTTT. It encodes CASSPTGGRHGELFF. This chain uses TRBV5-1 with TRBJ2-2; 8 nucleotides align to TRBD2. This CDR3 is 15 amino acids long. Looked up from germline, CDR1 is SGHRS and CDR2 is YFSETQ. The J segment lost 7 bases and the V segment lost 4 bases, leaving 9 bases of the junction unmatched.